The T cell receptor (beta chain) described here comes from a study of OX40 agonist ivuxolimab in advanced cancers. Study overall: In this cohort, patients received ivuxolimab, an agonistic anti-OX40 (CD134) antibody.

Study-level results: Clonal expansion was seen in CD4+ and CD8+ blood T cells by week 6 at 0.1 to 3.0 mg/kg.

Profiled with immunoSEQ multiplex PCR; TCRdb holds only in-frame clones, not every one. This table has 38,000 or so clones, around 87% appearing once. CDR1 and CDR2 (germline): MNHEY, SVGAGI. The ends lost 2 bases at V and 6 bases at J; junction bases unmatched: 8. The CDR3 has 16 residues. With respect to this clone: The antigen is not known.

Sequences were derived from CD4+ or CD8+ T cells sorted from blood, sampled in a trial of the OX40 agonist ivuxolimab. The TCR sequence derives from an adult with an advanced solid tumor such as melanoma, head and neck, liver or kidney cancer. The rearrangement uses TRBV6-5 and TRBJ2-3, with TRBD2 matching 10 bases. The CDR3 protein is CASSYRGLAARDTQYF. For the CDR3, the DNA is TGTGCCAGCAGTTACCGAGGACTAGCGGCCCGGGATACGCAGTATTTT.